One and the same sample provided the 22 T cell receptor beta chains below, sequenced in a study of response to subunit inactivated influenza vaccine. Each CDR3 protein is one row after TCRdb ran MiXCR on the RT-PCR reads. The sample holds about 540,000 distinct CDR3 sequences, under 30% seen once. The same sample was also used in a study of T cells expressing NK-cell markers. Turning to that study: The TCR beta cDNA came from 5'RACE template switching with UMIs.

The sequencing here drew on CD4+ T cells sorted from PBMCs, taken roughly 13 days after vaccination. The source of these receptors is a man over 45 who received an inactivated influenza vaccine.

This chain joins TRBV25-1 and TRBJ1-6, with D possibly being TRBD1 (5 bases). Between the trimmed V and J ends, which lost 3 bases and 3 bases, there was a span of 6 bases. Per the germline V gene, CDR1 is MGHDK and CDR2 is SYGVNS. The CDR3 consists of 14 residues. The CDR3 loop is CASSDQGYNSPLHF. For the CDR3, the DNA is TGTGCCAGCAGTGATCAGGGCTATAATTCACCCCTCCACTTT.

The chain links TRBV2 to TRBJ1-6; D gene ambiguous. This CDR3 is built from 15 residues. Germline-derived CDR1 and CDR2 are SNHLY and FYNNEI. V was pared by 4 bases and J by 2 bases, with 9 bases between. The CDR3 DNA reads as TGTGCCAGCAGTGTTATGGAGACCTATAATTCACCCCTCCACTTT. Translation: CASSVMETYNSPLHF.

CDR3: CASSLRSSVPLNTGELFF. In nucleotides, the CDR3 is TGTGCCAGCAGCTTGCGCTCTAGCGTACCCTTAAACACCGGGGAGCTGTTTTTT. The chain recombines TRBV7-2 with TRBJ2-2, with D possibly TRBD2 on 6 matching bases. V gave up 3 bases and J gave up 2 bases, with 19 bases separating them. Germline V lookup: CDR1 SGHTA, CDR2 FQGNSA. This CDR3 contains 18 residues.

CDR3 sequence (DNA): TGTGCCAGCAGTTACTCGACGCGTCAGCCCCAGCATTTT. This gives the protein CASSYSTRQPQHF. This rearrangement joins TRBV6-2 or TRBV6-3 to TRBJ1-5; no clear D. This CDR3 has 13 amino acids. Trimming shortened V by 0 bases and J by 6 bases, and 6 bases separated the two germline ends. CDR1 MNHEY and CDR2 SVGEGT come from the germline V gene.

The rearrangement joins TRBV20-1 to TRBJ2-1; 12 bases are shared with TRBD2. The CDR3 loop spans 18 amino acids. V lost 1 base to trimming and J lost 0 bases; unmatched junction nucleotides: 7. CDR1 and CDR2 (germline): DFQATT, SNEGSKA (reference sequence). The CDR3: CSARGLAGGLSSYNEQFF. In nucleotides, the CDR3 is TGCAGTGCTAGAGGGCTAGCGGGGGGGTTAAGCTCCTACAATGAGCAGTTCTTC.

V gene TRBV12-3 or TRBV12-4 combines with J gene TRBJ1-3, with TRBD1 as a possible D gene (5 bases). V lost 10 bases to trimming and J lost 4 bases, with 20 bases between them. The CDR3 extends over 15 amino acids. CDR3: CATGEDSPRGNTIYF. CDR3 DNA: TGTGCCACCGGCGAAGACAGTCCAAGGGGAAACACCATATATTTT.

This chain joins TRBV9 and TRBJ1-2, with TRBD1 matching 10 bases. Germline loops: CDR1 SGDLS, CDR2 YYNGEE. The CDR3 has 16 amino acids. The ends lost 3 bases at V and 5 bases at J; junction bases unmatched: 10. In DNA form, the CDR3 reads TGTGCCAGCAGCGCCTCCGGGACAGGGGAGAGGTATGGCTACACCTTC. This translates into CASSASGTGERYGYTF.

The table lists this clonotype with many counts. The CDR3 loop reads CATGGGSGTGELFF. The CDR3 DNA is TGTGCCACCGGAGGGGGCTCTGGCACCGGGGAGCTGTTTTTT. The chain has TRBV2 and TRBJ2-2, with a weak D call TRBD1 (7 bases). CDR1 is SNHLY, CDR2 FYNNEI, per germline. The CDR3 is 14 residues long. V lost 10 bases and J lost 4, with 16 bases in between. The full variable domain, its missing parts supplied by reference TRBV2 and TRBJ2-2, is EPEVTQTPSHQVTQMGQEVILRCVPISNHLYFYWYRQILGQKVEFLVSFYNNEISEKSEIFDDQFSVERPDGSNFTLKIRSTKLEDSAMYFCATGGGSGTGELFFGEGSRLTVL.

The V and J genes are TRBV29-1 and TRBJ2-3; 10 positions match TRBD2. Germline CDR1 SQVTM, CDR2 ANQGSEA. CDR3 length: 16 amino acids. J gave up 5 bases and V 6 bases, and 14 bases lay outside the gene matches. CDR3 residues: CSVTRSSGRSQDTQYF. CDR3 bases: TGCAGCGTGACGCGTAGTAGCGGGAGGTCCCAAGATACGCAGTATTTT.

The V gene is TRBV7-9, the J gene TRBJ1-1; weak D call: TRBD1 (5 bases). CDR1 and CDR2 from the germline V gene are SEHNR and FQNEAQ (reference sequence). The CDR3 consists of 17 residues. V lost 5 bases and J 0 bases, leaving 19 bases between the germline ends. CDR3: CASSLRPRQQMNTEAFF. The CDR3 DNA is TGTGCCAGCAGCCTACGACCCCGACAGCAGATGAACACTGAAGCTTTCTTT. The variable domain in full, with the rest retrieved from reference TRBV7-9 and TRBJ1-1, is DTGVSQNPRHKITKRGQNVTFRCDPISEHNRLYWYRQTLGQGPEFLTYFQNEAQLEKSRLLSDRFSAERPKGSFSTLEIQRTEQGDSAMYLCASSLRPRQQMNTEAFFGQGTRLTVV.

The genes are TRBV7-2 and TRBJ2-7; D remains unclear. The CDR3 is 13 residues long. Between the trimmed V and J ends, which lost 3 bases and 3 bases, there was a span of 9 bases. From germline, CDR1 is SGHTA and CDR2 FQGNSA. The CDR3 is CASSFGLYYEQYF. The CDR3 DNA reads TGTGCCAGCAGCTTCGGTCTTTACTACGAGCAGTACTTC. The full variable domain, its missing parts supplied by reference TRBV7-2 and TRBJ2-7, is GAGVSQSPSNKVTEKGKDVELRCDPISGHTALYWYRQSLGQGLEFLIYFQGNSAPDKSGLPSDRFSAERTGGSVSTLTIQRTQQEDSAVYLCASSFGLYYEQYFGPGTRLTVT.

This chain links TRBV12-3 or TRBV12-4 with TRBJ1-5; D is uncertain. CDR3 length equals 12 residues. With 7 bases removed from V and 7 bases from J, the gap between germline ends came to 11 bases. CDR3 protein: CASNSVGQPQHF. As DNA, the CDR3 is TGTGCCAGCAATTCTGTAGGACAGCCCCAGCATTTT.

This CDR3 reads CASSYSTGGAEQYF. The CDR3 DNA sequence: TGTGCCAGCAGTTATTCGACAGGGGGCGCCGAGCAGTACTTC. This rearrangement joins TRBV6-2 or TRBV6-3 to TRBJ2-7; 10 bases agree with TRBD1. The ends lost 3 bases at V and 6 bases at J; junction bases unmatched: 5. The CDR3 is 14 residues long. Per the germline V gene, CDR1 is MNHEY and CDR2 is SVGEGT.

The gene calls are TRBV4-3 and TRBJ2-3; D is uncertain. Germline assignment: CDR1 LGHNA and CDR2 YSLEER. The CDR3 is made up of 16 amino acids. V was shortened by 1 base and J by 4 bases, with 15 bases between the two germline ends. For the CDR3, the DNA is TGCGCCAGCAGCCAAGGAGGTAGCCGCGCGGCAGATACGCAGTATTTT. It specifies CASSQGGSRAADTQYF.

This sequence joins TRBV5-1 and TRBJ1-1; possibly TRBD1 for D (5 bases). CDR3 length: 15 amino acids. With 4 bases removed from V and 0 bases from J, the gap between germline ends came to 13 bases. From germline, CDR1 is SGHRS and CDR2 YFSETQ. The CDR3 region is CASSGAGTMNTEAFF. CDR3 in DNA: TGCGCCAGCAGCGGGGCAGGGACGATGAACACTGAAGCTTTCTTT.

The CDR3 bases are TGTGCCAGCAGCTCACTAGCATACACCGGGGAGCTGTTTTTT. Its protein is CASSSLAYTGELFF. This chain joins TRBV6-1 and TRBJ2-2; TRBD2 is a possible D gene (6 bases). V lost 6 bases to trimming and J lost 3 bases, with 11 bases between them. This CDR3 has 14 amino acids. Germline V gene sequence: CDR1 MNHNS, CDR2 SASEGT.

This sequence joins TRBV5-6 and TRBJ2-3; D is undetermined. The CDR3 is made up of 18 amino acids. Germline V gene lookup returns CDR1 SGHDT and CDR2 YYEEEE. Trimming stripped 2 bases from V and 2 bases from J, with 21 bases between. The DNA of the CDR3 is TGTGCCAGCAGCTTACGCTTTTTAGGTTCAGAGGACACAGATACGCAGTATTTT. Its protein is CASSLRFLGSEDTDTQYF.

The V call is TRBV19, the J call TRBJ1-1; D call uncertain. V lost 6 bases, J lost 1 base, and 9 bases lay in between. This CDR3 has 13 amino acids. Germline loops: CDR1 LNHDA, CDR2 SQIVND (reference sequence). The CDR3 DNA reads TGTGCCAGTAGACTCGCGGGGAACACTGAAGCTTTCTTT. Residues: CASRLAGNTEAFF.

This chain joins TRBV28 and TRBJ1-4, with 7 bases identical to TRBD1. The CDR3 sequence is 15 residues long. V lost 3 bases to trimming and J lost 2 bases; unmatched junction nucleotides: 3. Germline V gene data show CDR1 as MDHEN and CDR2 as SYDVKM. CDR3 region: CASSLDRLTNEKLFF. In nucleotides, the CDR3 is TGTGCCAGCAGTTTGGACAGGTTGACTAATGAAAAACTGTTTTTT.

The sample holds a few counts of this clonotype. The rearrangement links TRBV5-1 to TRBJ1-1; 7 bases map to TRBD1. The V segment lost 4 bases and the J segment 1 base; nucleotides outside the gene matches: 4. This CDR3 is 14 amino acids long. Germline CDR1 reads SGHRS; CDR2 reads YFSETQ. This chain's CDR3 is CASSARQGNTEAFF. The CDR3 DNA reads TGCGCCAGCAGCGCCAGACAGGGGAACACTGAAGCTTTCTTT.

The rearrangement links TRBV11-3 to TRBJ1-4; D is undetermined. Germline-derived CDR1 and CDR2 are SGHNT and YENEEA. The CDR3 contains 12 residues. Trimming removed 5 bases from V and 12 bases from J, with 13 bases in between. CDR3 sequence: CASSTLPRELFF. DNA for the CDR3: TGTGCCAGCAGCACACTACCTCGGGAACTGTTTTTT.

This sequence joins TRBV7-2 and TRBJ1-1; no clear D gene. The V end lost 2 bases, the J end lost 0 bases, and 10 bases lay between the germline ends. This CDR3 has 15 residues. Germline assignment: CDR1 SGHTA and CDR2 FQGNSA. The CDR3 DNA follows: TGTGCCAGCAGCTTACTGGGATCAATGAACACTGAAGCTTTCTTT. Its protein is CASSLLGSMNTEAFF.